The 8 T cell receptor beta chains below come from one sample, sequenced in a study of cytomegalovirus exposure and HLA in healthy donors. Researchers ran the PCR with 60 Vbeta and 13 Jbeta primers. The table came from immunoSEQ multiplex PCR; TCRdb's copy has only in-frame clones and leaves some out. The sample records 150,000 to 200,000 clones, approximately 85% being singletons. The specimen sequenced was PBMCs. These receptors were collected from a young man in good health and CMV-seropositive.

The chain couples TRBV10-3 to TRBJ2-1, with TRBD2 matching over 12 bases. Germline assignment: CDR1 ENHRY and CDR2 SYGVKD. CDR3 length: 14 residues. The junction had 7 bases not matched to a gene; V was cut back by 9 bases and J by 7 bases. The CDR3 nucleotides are TGTGCCATTCTAGCGGGGGGGAGCGGGAATGAGCAGTTCTTC. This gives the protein CAILAGGSGNEQFF.

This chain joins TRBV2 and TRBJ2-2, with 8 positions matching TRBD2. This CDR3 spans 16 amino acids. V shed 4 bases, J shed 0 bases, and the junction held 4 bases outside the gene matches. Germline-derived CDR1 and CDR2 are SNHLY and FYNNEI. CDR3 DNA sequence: TGTGCCAGCAGTGGAGGGCGGGGGGCGAACACCGGGGAGCTGTTTTTT. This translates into CASSGGRGANTGELFF. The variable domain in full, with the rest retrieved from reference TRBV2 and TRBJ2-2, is EPEVTQTPSHQVTQMGQEVILRCVPISNHLYFYWYRQILGQKVEFLVSFYNNEISEKSEIFDDQFSVERPDGSNFTLKIRSTKLEDSAMYFCASSGGRGANTGELFFGEGSRLTVL.

The CDR3, as DNA: TGTGCCGGGCTGGCGTGGACCCAGTACTTC. It specifies CAGLAWTQYF. This rearrangement joins TRBV18 to TRBJ2-5; no clear D. Germline V lookup: CDR1 KGHSH, CDR2 LQKENI. The CDR3 spans 10 residues. Trimming removed 11 bases at V and 7 bases at J, with 11 bases between.

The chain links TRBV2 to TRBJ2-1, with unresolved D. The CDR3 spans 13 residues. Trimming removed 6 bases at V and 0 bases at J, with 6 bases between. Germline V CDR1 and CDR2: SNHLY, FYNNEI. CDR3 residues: CASRERSYNEQFF. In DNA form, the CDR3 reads TGTGCCAGCAGGGAACGCTCCTACAATGAGCAGTTCTTC.

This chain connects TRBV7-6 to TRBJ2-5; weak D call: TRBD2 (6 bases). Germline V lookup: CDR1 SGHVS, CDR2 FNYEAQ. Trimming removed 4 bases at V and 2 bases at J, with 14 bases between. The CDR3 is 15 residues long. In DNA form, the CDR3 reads TGTGCCAGCAGCTCGTCCGGGACTTCACAAGAGACCCAGTACTTC. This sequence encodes CASSSSGTSQETQYF.

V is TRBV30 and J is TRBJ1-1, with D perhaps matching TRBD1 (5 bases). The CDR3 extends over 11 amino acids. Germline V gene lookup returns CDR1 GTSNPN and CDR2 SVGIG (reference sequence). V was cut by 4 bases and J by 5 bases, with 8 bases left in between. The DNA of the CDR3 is TGTGCCTGGATCAGGGTGACTGAAGCTTTCTTT. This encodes CAWIRVTEAFF.

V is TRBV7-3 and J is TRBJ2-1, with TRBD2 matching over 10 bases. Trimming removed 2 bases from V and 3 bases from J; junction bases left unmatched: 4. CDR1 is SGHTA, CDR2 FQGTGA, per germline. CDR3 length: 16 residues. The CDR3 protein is CASSLVAGGGYNEQFF. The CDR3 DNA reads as TGTGCCAGCAGCTTAGTAGCGGGGGGCGGCTACAATGAGCAGTTCTTC.

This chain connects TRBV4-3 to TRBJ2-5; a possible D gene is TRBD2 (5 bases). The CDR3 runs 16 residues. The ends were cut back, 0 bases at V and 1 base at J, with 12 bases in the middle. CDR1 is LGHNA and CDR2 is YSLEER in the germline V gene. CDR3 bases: TGCGCCAGCAGCCAAGATCTATTTGCGGGCCAAGAGACCCAGTACTTC. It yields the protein CASSQDLFAGQETQYF.